The T cell receptor (beta chain) described here comes from a study of siplizumab effects on memory and regulatory T cells. This clone was detected only a few times. The antigen remains undetermined. Notes on the study in general: In roughly 80-97% of proliferating CD4+ or CD8+ clones, a naive or memory phenotype could not be assigned.

An approximately 6-day coculture at 37°C was performed with the mixed lymphocyte reaction cells. The CDR3 extends over 15 amino acids. V lost 5 bases and J 3 bases, leaving 14 bases between the germline ends. Germline V CDR1 and CDR2: SGHVS, FQNEAQ. Assay: immunoSEQ multiplex PCR; the TCRdb copy retains only in-frame clones and omits some. Of fewer than 4,000 clones detected, around 50% appear once; the ten largest clones hold approximately 4.9%. Sequencing was carried out using CFSE-low (dividing) CD4+ T cells sorted from an allogeneic mixed lymphocyte reaction. The source of this sequence is a human donor in good health; the cells came from an allogeneic mixed lymphocyte reaction. The rearrangement links TRBV7-8 to TRBJ1-3, with D tentatively TRBD1 (5 bases). CDR3 nucleotide sequence: TGTGCCAGCAGCCTGCCGGGGCATCTTGGAAACACCATATATTTT. Translated, it gives CASSLPGHLGNTIYF.